This entry concerns a single T cell receptor (beta chain). As yet, its antigen is unknown. These data belong to a study of cytomegalovirus exposure and HLA in healthy donors. The study's findings and limits: TCR association rates varied by HLA locus in a later analysis, with DRB1 highest and HLA-C lowest.

PCR primers comprised 60 Vbeta and 13 Jbeta primers. The protocol was immunoSEQ multiplex PCR, while the TCRdb copy is restricted to in-frame clones and leaves out a portion. This sample yields 150,000 to 200,000 clones, of which about 80% are seen a single time; around 1% belongs to the top ten. The CDR3 runs to 17 residues. The germline V gene encodes CDR1 SGHNT and CDR2 YENEEA. V was pared by 5 bases and J by 3 bases, with 22 bases between. V gene TRBV11-3 combines with J gene TRBJ1-2; a weak D match, TRBD1 (6 bases). The sample taken for sequencing was PBMCs. The TCR was taken from a woman aged 35 to 49 in good health and CMV-seronegative. The CDR3 region has the DNA TGTGCCAGCAGCGTGAACAAGGGCCCAGGGGTGGACTATGGCTACACCTTC. Protein product: CASSVNKGPGVDYGYTF.